This passage covers 17 T cell receptor beta chains from one sample sequenced in a study of blood T cell repertoires in COVID-19 (TCRdb year 2020). The method was the immunoSEQ multiplex PCR assay. TCRdb mirrors the immuneACCESS table, restricted to in-frame sequences. Some clones are absent from its copies; in checked studies, under half trace to an unresolved V gene, and the reason for the others is unknown. This sample comprises about 150,000 clones, about nine tenths of them detected only once. Of the sample, 2.3% is held by the ten largest clones. The sequenced material came from peripheral blood. The receptor source for this set is a human donor in a cohort sampled during active COVID-19.

This chain joins TRBV18 and TRBJ1-3; tentatively, D is TRBD1 (5 bases). There are 13 residues in the CDR3. The V gene's germline CDR1 is KGHSH and CDR2 LQKENI. The V end was cut by 3 bases, the J end by 3 bases, with 6 bases between. This CDR3 is CASSPGLGNTIYF. The CDR3 DNA follows: TGTGCCAGCTCACCGGGGCTTGGAAACACCATATATTTT.

The chain joins TRBV7-2 to TRBJ1-1, with 10 bases lining up with TRBD1. V was clipped by 4 bases and J by 3 bases; unmatched bases: 11. The germline gives CDR1 SGHTA, CDR2 FQGNSA. The CDR3 is made up of 17 amino acids. The CDR3 coding sequence is TGTGCCAGCAGCTCCCCGAGACAGGGGGCGCTTCACACTGAAGCTTTCTTT. This codes for CASSSPRQGALHTEAFF.

This sequence joins TRBV7-3 and TRBJ2-2, with 7 bases identical to TRBD2. This CDR3 has 13 amino acids. Per the germline V gene, CDR1 is SGHTA and CDR2 is FQGTGA. V dropped 4 bases and J dropped 4; count of bases not matched to a gene: 0. CDR3 residues: CASSWTSTGELFF. The DNA of the CDR3 is TGTGCCAGCAGCTGGACTAGCACCGGGGAGCTGTTTTTT. Full variable domain (remainder filled in from reference TRBV7-3 and TRBJ2-2): GAGVSQTPSNKVTEKGKYVELRCDPISGHTALYWYRQSLGQGPEFLIYFQGTGAADDSGLPNDRFFAVRPEGSVSTLKIQRTERGDSAVYLCASSWTSTGELFFGEGSRLTVL.

The rearrangement joins TRBV14 to TRBJ2-3; D may be TRBD2 (6 bases). This CDR3 contains 17 residues. The germline CDR1 and CDR2 sequences are SGHDN and FVKESK. V lost 7 bases to trimming and J lost 2 bases, with 22 bases between them. In nucleotides, the CDR3 is TGTGCCAGCAAGGGGAGGACTTCCCTCCCCCACACAGATACGCAGTATTTT. Protein product: CASKGRTSLPHTDTQYF.

The V gene is TRBV30, the J gene TRBJ2-1, with 13 bases matching TRBD2. The CDR3 spans 16 residues. With V trimmed by 0 bases and J by 9 bases, 8 bases remained unmatched. CDR1 and CDR2 from the germline V gene are GTSNPN and SVGIG (reference sequence). CDR3 nucleotide sequence: TGTGCCTGGAGTGTCCTCGGGACTAGCGGGACGAGTGAGCAGTTCTTC. It encodes CAWSVLGTSGTSEQFF.

About this clone itself: Other DNA variants within this sample encode the same CDR3. This chain uses TRBV6-6 with TRBJ1-1, with 10 bases lining up with TRBD1. This CDR3 comprises 14 residues. Germline V lookup: CDR1 MNHNY, CDR2 SVGAGI (reference sequence). The J segment lost 4 bases and the V segment lost 5 bases, leaving 4 bases of the junction unmatched. In DNA form, the CDR3 reads TGTGCCAGCAGTAGACAGGGGGCAGGCACTGAAGCTTTCTTT. It codes for CASSRQGAGTEAFF.

The table lists this clone with a count of one. The chain links TRBV6-6 to TRBJ2-4; 8 nucleotides align to TRBD2. CDR3 length: 15 amino acids. The germline V gene has CDR1 MNHNY and CDR2 SVGAGI (reference sequence). V was clipped by 5 bases and J by 0 bases; unmatched bases: 3. Here the CDR3 DNA reads TGTGCCAGCAGTCCGGCGGGAGGAGCCAAAAACATTCAGTACTTC. It yields the protein CASSPAGGAKNIQYF.

The J gene is TRBJ2-5, the V gene TRBV7-2; TRBD2 agrees at 11 bases. Losses at the gene ends were 2 bases for V and 4 bases for J; bases not matched to a gene: 9. Germline V gene lookup returns CDR1 SGHTA and CDR2 FQGNSA. This CDR3 spans 17 amino acids. The CDR3 nucleotides read TGTGCCAGCAGCTTATTGAATCCTAGCGGGGGGCGAGAGACCCAGTACTTC. Its translation is CASSLLNPSGGRETQYF.

The chain uses TRBV7-9 and TRBJ1-3; 8 bases match TRBD1. This CDR3 contains 15 residues. Germline CDR1 and CDR2: SEHNR and FQNEAQ (reference sequence). Unmatched junction bases numbered 2, after V lost 1 base and J lost 3 bases. CDR3 amino acids: CASSLGQGSGNTIYF. As DNA, the CDR3 is TGTGCCAGCAGCTTAGGACAGGGGAGTGGAAACACCATATATTTT.

The chain is built from TRBV30 and TRBJ1-3; tentatively, D is TRBD1 (6 bases). V was pared by 7 bases and J by 0 bases, with 13 bases between. The germline V gene encodes CDR1 GTSNPN and CDR2 SVGIG (reference sequence). CDR3 length: 14 residues. The CDR3 reads CASIRGASGNTIYF. The DNA for the CDR3 is TGTGCCTCCATCAGGGGCGCCTCTGGAAACACCATATATTTT.

The V and J genes are TRBV6-1 and TRBJ2-5; no reliable D call. This CDR3 is 13 amino acids long. V was shortened by 2 bases and J by 2 bases, with 6 bases between the two germline ends. Germline-derived CDR1 and CDR2 are MNHNS and SASEGT. CDR3 sequence: CASSESTQETQYF. For the CDR3, the DNA is TGTGCCAGCAGTGAATCTACTCAAGAGACCCAGTACTTC.

This clone was recorded once. The chain uses TRBV12-3 or TRBV12-4 and TRBJ1-1; D call uncertain. V was pared by 7 bases and J by 0 bases, with 9 bases between. This CDR3 has 13 residues. Here the CDR3 DNA reads TGTGCCAGCAACCTGGGCGTGAACACTGAAGCTTTCTTT. It yields the protein CASNLGVNTEAFF.

This chain uses TRBV7-2 with TRBJ2-3, with 13 bases matching TRBD2. The CDR3 runs 16 residues. CDR1 SGHTA and CDR2 FQGNSA come from the germline V gene. J lost 8 bases, V lost 6 bases, and 11 bases had no gene match. The CDR3 region has the DNA TGTGCCAGCAGTTTCAGGACTAGCGGGAGAATGGGTACGCAGTATTTT. It encodes CASSFRTSGRMGTQYF.

The chain carries TRBV6-2 or TRBV6-3 and TRBJ1-1; D ambiguous. CDR3 length equals 16 residues. V gave up 2 bases and J gave up 2 bases, with 15 bases separating them. In germline, CDR1 is MNHEY, CDR2 SVGEGT. The CDR3 is CASSYASTWVNTEAFF. The CDR3 region has the DNA TGTGCCAGCAGTTACGCTTCGACATGGGTAAACACTGAAGCTTTCTTT.

This clone appeared once. This chain links TRBV5-6 with TRBJ2-3, with 10 bases aligning to TRBD2. CDR1 SGHDT and CDR2 YYEEEE come from the germline V gene. This CDR3 region has 16 residues. V lost 3 bases and J lost 1; bases outside the gene matches: 5. The CDR3 sequence is CASSWSGGAGTDTQYF. In nucleotides, the CDR3 is TGTGCCAGCAGCTGGAGCGGGGGGGCGGGCACAGATACGCAGTATTTT.

The chain combines TRBV6-2 or TRBV6-3 with TRBJ1-5, with 7 nucleotides matching TRBD1. This CDR3 has 15 amino acids. Trimming removed 3 bases from V and 4 bases from J; junction bases left unmatched: 6. Germline lookup yields CDR1 MNHEY and CDR2 SVGEGT. In DNA form, the CDR3 reads TGTGCCAGCAGTTATGGCGGGACAGCAAATCAGCCCCAGCATTTT. It translates to CASSYGGTANQPQHF.

The rearrangement joins TRBV5-5 to TRBJ2-7, with 11 bases lining up with TRBD2. Germline CDR1 is SGHKS and CDR2 is YYEKEE (reference sequence). Trimming took 4 bases from V and 7 from J; bases not matched to a gene: 4. The CDR3 runs 13 residues. The CDR3 nucleotides read TGTGCCAGCAGCGCGACTAGCGGGACTGAGCAGTACTTC. It specifies CASSATSGTEQYF. The full variable domain, rest sourced from reference TRBV5-5 and TRBJ2-7, is DAGVTQSPTHLIKTRGQQVTLRCSPISGHKSVSWYQQVLGQGPQFIFQYYEKEERGRGNFPDRFSARQFPNYSSELNVNALLLGDSALYLCASSATSGTEQYFGPGTRLTVT.